Described below is a single TCR beta chain sequence and its context. Antigen specificity is unknown. The sample comes from a study of shared clonotypes between healthy human individuals. Notes on the study in general: Larger estimated richness was generally recorded for naive subsets relative to memory subsets. Non-shared clonotypes showed lower generation probabilities than clonotypes common to all four donors.

The assay used deep level. In the study's own analysis: ImmunoSEQ supplied junction-only sequences lacking quality scores, so filtering was different. Method: immunoSEQ multiplex PCR; TCRdb's copy keeps in-frame clones and lacks some. The DNA gave D and trimming, while V, J and clone size come from that table. The sample yields some 320,000 clones, around 87% seen once. This clonotype was sampled from a young man in good health. The sequencing input was memory CD8+ T cells sorted from blood. The subset: CD45RO+ cells pooled with CCR7-negative TemRA cells.

Here the CDR3 reads CASSQPLQYPSTDTQYF. Written as DNA, the CDR3 is TGCGCCAGCAGCCAACCATTACAGTATCCGAGCACAGATACGCAGTATTTT. J is TRBJ2-3 and V is TRBV4-1; D not resolved. This CDR3 has 17 amino acids. Germline V gene lookup returns CDR1 MGHRA and CDR2 YSYEKL. V was cut by 2 bases and J by 0 bases, with 15 bases left in between.